This TCR beta chain was captured in a study of blood T cell repertoires in COVID-19. Whole-study context: Both acute and convalescent COVID-19 samples were obtained from the United States, Italy and Spain. T cells, B-cell-depleted T cells, or PBMCs supplied cDNA or gDNA.

Per the study methods: Reference gene primers were amplified, and this amplification served to estimate nucleated cell counts. Here immunoSEQ multiplex PCR was the method, and the copy in TCRdb shows in-frame clones only, minus some. V and J calls and clone size come straight from that table; D and trimming were deduced from the DNA. This table holds about 61,000 clones, around 82% found once. The V gene's germline CDR1 is LNHDA and CDR2 SQIVND (reference sequence). J was trimmed by 5 bases and V by 3 bases; bases with no gene match: 7. The length of the CDR3 is 17 residues. Input material: peripheral blood. The chain combines TRBV19 with TRBJ2-5; 15 bases are a match to TRBD2. The TCR sequence derives from a man aged 80 or over with active or convalescent COVID-19. In DNA form, the CDR3 reads TGTGCCAGTAGTATGGGGGGACTAGCGGGAGGTCGGGAGACCCAGTACTTC. This sequence encodes CASSMGGLAGGRETQYF.